This passage covers 5 T cell receptor beta chains from one sample sequenced in a study of blood T cell repertoires in COVID-19. Method: immunoSEQ multiplex PCR; TCRdb's copy keeps in-frame clones and lacks some. The profile covers approximately 51,000 clones, with roughly nine tenths appearing a single time and 6.4% taken by the ten largest. The sample comprised peripheral blood. The receptor set was obtained from a man between 65 and 85 years old with active COVID-19.

The genes are TRBV7-9 and TRBJ2-1; the match to TRBD2 covers 9 bases. Germline V gives CDR1 SEHNR, CDR2 FQNEAQ (reference sequence). The CDR3 loop spans 17 amino acids. V lost 0 bases, J lost 3 bases, and 6 bases stayed unmatched. The CDR3 reads CASSLAGGLAIYNEQFF. As DNA, the CDR3 is TGTGCCAGCAGCTTAGCGGGGGGACTAGCAATCTACAATGAGCAGTTCTTC.

In nucleotides, the CDR3 is TGTGCCAGCTCACCACCGCTGGCGGATGAGCAGTTCTTC. Residues: CASSPPLADEQFF. This chain uses TRBV18 with TRBJ2-1; no reliable D call. The germline CDR1 and CDR2 sequences are KGHSH and LQKENI. This CDR3 contains 13 residues. Trimming cost V 0 bases and J 8 bases, with 8 bases left between them.

CDR3: CASSLTGGDEKLFF. In DNA, the CDR3 is TGTGCCAGCAGCTTGACAGGGGGGGATGAAAAACTGTTTTTT. The chain combines TRBV11-2 with TRBJ1-4, with TRBD1 identical over 9 bases. V shed 3 bases, J shed 6 bases, and the junction held 2 bases outside the gene matches. Germline V gives CDR1 SGHAT, CDR2 FQNNGV. This CDR3 has 14 amino acids.

The V call is TRBV11-2, the J call TRBJ2-1; 9 nucleotides match TRBD2. The CDR3 consists of 19 residues. Germline CDR1 is SGHAT and CDR2 is FQNNGV. V trimming: 5 bases; J trimming: 0 bases; junction bases outside the gene matches: 14. The CDR3 DNA sequence: TGTGCCAGCAGCCCAGTTCCGGGACTAGCATTAAGCTCCTACAATGAGCAGTTCTTC. It codes for CASSPVPGLALSSYNEQFF.

The DNA for the CDR3 is TGTGCCAGCAGCTTAGAGGGTTGGGGGGGCCAGTTCTTC. Encoded protein: CASSLEGWGGQFF. The V call is TRBV7-2, the J call TRBJ2-1; D is perhaps TRBD2 (7 bases). Trimming shortened V by 1 base and J by 13 bases, and 14 bases separated the two germline ends. The CDR3 extends over 13 amino acids. The V gene's germline CDR1 is SGHTA and CDR2 FQGNSA.